This is a list of T cell receptor beta chains from one sample in a study of blood T cells in healthy people across ages. TCRdb reprocessed the 5' RACE reads with MiXCR, giving one entry per CDR3 protein. The sample lists about 780,000 distinct CDR3 sequences, 46% occurring once. Input material: blood. All receptors come from a man at least 80 years old in good health. CDR3s include the opening cysteine and the closing phenylalanine or tryptophan. Each record gives: clone size, J gene, D gene, V gene, CDR3 DNA, CDR3 protein. The D gene is left open where the match is weak. Expanded clones are given a class, and other clones once, few, many or no size at all.

>NA|TRBJ1-6|NA|TRBV29-1
TGCAGCGTTGTTAAAGGGAGACCCCTCCACTTT
CSVVKGRPLHF
>many|TRBJ2-1|TRBD2|TRBV10-1
TGCGCCAGCAGCGGGACTAGCGGAAGCTCCTACAATGAGCAGTTCTTC
CASSGTSGSSYNEQFF
>NA|TRBJ2-7|NA|TRBV5-1
TGCGCCAGCAGCGCCGAGGGCAGGGTCTCCGAGCAGTACTTC
CASSAEGRVSEQYF
>once|TRBJ2-1|NA|TRBV7-2
TGTGCCAGCAGCTTGGGGGGTAGTCCCCTTATCTCCTACAATGAGCAGTTCTTC
CASSLGGSPLISYNEQFF
>few|TRBJ2-3|NA|TRBV20-1
TGCAGTGCTCTCGGGTGGGGGATCACAGATACGCAGTATTTT
CSALGWGITDTQYF
>NA|TRBJ1-5|NA|TRBV12-3/TRBV12-4
TGTGCCAGCAGTTTAGAGGGTTGGGGCAATCAGCCCCAGCATTTT
CASSLEGWGNQPQHF
>NA|TRBJ2-1|NA|TRBV20-1
TGCAGTGCTACTGGACTACCGCTACCCTACAATGAGCAGTTCTTC
CSATGLPLPYNEQFF
>many|TRBJ1-2|NA|TRBV21-1
TGTGCCAGCAGCAGGACATCCGGGACAGGGCGCTATGGCTACACCTTC
CASSRTSGTGRYGYTF
>few|TRBJ2-4|NA|TRBV27
TGTGCCAGCAGCTTTGGCACTTGGGACATTCAGTACTTC
CASSFGTWDIQYF
>NA|TRBJ2-5|TRBD2|TRBV27
TGTGCCAGCAGTCCGCGACCAGCGGGAGGTGGTGAGCAGTACTTC
CASSPRPAGGGEQYF
>NA|TRBJ2-6|NA|TRBV5-6
TGTGCCAGCAGCTTCGTTGGGGCCAACGTCCTGACTTTC
CASSFVGANVLTF
>NA|TRBJ1-5|NA|TRBV7-8
TGTGCCAGCAGCCGCGCCAGGGACCAGCCCCAGCATTTT
CASSRARDQPQHF
>NA|TRBJ2-3|NA|TRBV27
TGTGCCAGCACTAGCCGCAACACAGATACGCAGTATTTT
CASTSRNTDTQYF
>NA|TRBJ2-5|TRBD1|TRBV27
TGTGCCAGCAGTCTGGGACAGGGGGTGAAGTCCCAGTACTTC
CASSLGQGVKSQYF
>few|TRBJ2-1|TRBD2|TRBV7-3
TGTGCCAGCAGCCCTCCCGGGGTTACTAGCGGGAGCTACAATGAGCAGTTCTTC
CASSPPGVTSGSYNEQFF
>NA|TRBJ2-7|NA|TRBV6-1
TGTGCCAGCAGTCTCCGGTCCACCCAGTACTTC
CASSLRSTQYF
>few|TRBJ2-5|NA|TRBV7-9
TGTGCCAGCAGCTTAGAGGCCAGGTTTGAGACCCAGTACTTC
CASSLEARFETQYF
>once|TRBJ2-1|TRBD1|TRBV12-3/TRBV12-4
TGTGCCAGCAGCTCCCGGGCCGGGACAGGGAAGCTCGAGCAGTTCTTC
CASSSRAGTGKLEQFF
>NA|TRBJ2-5|NA|TRBV12-3/TRBV12-4
TGTGCCAGCAGTTTCGTAGCCCAAGAGACCCAGTACTTC
CASSFVAQETQYF
>many|TRBJ2-7|NA|TRBV12-3/TRBV12-4
TGTGCCAGCTCAAGCCCCTTAAAAGAGCAGTACTTC
CASSSPLKEQYF
>once|TRBJ2-1|TRBD1|TRBV30
TGTGCCTGGAGTTCCGGGACAGGGGTCTGGGAGCAGTTCTTC
CAWSSGTGVWEQFF
>few|TRBJ2-1|NA|TRBV7-2
TGTGCCAGCAGCTCGTACGCTAGGACTCCCGAGCAGTTCTTC
CASSSYARTPEQFF
>few|TRBJ2-5|TRBD2|TRBV7-2
TGTGCCAGCAGAACGGGAGGCGCGGAGACCCAGTACTTC
CASRTGGAETQYF
>NA|TRBJ2-7|TRBD1|TRBV6-2/TRBV6-3
TGTGCCAGCTACCCGCGAGACAGGGGATTTTCCTACGAGCAGTACTTC
CASYPRDRGFSYEQYF
>NA|TRBJ2-4|NA|TRBV20-1
TGCAGTGCCCTCTTGTCCAGGGTTGGGGGCAAAAACATTCAGTACTTC
CSALLSRVGGKNIQYF
>few|TRBJ1-2|NA|TRBV18
TGTGCCAGCTCACCAGATGGTAGGGGCTATGGCTACACCTTC
CASSPDGRGYGYTF
>few|TRBJ2-2|TRBD1|TRBV29-1
TGCAGCGTTCTGGACAGGGCGGACACCGGGGAGCTGTTTTTT
CSVLDRADTGELFF